These T cell receptor beta chains were read from a single sample in a study of CD8+CD57+ T cells in acquired aplastic anemia. TCRdb itself ran the reads through MiXCR, one entry per CDR3 protein. The table includes just over 450,000 distinct CDR3 sequences, around a third detected once. Input material: sorted CD4+, CD8+, or CD8+CD57+ T cells (not recorded which) from PBMCs. These receptors all come from a human donor with aplastic anemia. The CDR3 runs from the conserved cysteine through the conserved F or W. A D gene is named only where the DNA matches it firmly. Size is omitted from some rows. Given values are once, few, many or a class for expanded clones.

v_call	j_call	d_call	clone_size	cdr3_nt	cdr3_aa
TRBV20-1	TRBJ2-2	NA	NA	TGCAGTGCTAGAGATTACCTGGGCTGTGCGAACACCGGGGAGCTGTTTTTT	CSARDYLGCANTGELFF
TRBV5-1	TRBJ1-5	TRBD1	many	TGCGCCAGCAGGGCGACAGGGAACAGCAATCAGCCCCAGCATTTT	CASRATGNSNQPQHF
TRBV2	TRBJ2-3	TRBD2	once	TGTGCCAGCGGCGGACTAGCGGGGATCACAGATACGCAGTATTTT	CASGGLAGITDTQYF
TRBV20-1	TRBJ2-3	TRBD2	NA	TGCAGTGGAAGCGGGGTAGCGGGGGGGCTCACAGATACGCAGTATTTT	CSGSGVAGGLTDTQYF
TRBV4-1	TRBJ1-5	NA	few	TGCGCCAGCAGCCAAGAGGGGCTACCCCTCGGCAATCAGCCCCAGCATTTT	CASSQEGLPLGNQPQHF
TRBV7-2	TRBJ2-7	NA	NA	TGTGCCAGCAGCTTAGTACAGGGAGGCGAGCAGTACTTC	CASSLVQGGEQYF
TRBV7-2	TRBJ2-3	NA	NA	TGTGCCAGCAGCTTCCCAGGGGAAGGAGATACGCAGTATTTT	CASSFPGEGDTQYF
TRBV7-3	TRBJ1-1	NA	NA	TGTGCCAGCAGCTGGACATTGAACACTGAAGCTTTCTTT	CASSWTLNTEAFF
TRBV5-1	TRBJ1-2	NA	NA	TGCGCCAGCACCGAAGGTCCGGGTAACTATGGCTACACCTTC	CASTEGPGNYGYTF
TRBV29-1	TRBJ2-7	TRBD2	few	TGCAGCGTTGAAGGTTCCGGGACTAGCGGGAGCGAGCAGTACTTC	CSVEGSGTSGSEQYF
TRBV5-5	TRBJ1-3	NA	few	TGTGCCAGCAGCCCTCGACAGGATGGAAACACCATATATTTT	CASSPRQDGNTIYF
TRBV20-1	TRBJ2-5	NA	NA	TGCAGTGTTCGAAAGGGGACGTTTACTGGCGCCGAAAAGGAGACCCAGTACTTC	CSVRKGTFTGAEKETQYF
TRBV5-1	TRBJ1-1	NA	few	TGCGCCAGCAGCGCCGGACAGATGGCTGAAGCTTTCTTT	CASSAGQMAEAFF
TRBV10-3	TRBJ2-7	TRBD2	few	TGTGCCAGCAGGTGGACTAGCGTCACCGAGCAGTACTTC	CASRWTSVTEQYF
TRBV15	TRBJ2-5	NA	many	TGTGCCACCAGTAGCGCCGGCGAGACCCAGTACTTC	CATSSAGETQYF
TRBV7-3	TRBJ2-5	NA	NA	TGTGCCAGCAGACCATCGACCCTTCAAGAGACCCAGTACTTC	CASRPSTLQETQYF
TRBV11-2	TRBJ1-2	NA	NA	TGTGCCAGCAGCCGCCCACGGGGCGATCCTCTATACTATGGCTACACCTTC	CASSRPRGDPLYYGYTF
TRBV7-2	TRBJ1-4	NA	many	TGTGCCAGCAGCCTACAACTGAGCTGGGGGGAAAAACTGTTTTTT	CASSLQLSWGEKLFF
TRBV19	TRBJ1-2	TRBD1	many	TGTGCCAGCAGCGGCACAGGGGGCTATGGCTACACCTTC	CASSGTGGYGYTF
TRBV20-1	TRBJ2-7	TRBD2	NA	TGCAGTGCTAGTCCCCTAGCGGGAGGCCCCTCCTACGAGCAGTACTTC	CSASPLAGGPSYEQYF
TRBV28	TRBJ1-5	NA	NA	TGTGCCAGCAGTTCTGTGCAGCCCCAGCATTTT	CASSSVQPQHF
TRBV5-1	TRBJ2-3	TRBD2	NA	TGCGCCAGCAGCTTGGTTGGACTAGCGGGAGATCAGGCAGATACGCAGTATTTT	CASSLVGLAGDQADTQYF
TRBV7-9	TRBJ1-5	TRBD1	many	TGTGCCAGCAGCTCAGACAGGGGAAGTCAGCCCCAGCATTTT	CASSSDRGSQPQHF
TRBV7-2	TRBJ2-7	TRBD2	many	TGTGCCAGCAGCCTCGGACTAGCGGAGCCCTACGAGCAGTACTTC	CASSLGLAEPYEQYF
TRBV11-2	TRBJ2-3	NA	NA	TGTGCCAGCAGCTTACAGGGGCCATCTAGCACAGATACGCAGTATTTT	CASSLQGPSSTDTQYF
TRBV14	TRBJ1-4	NA	few	TGTGCCAGCAGCCAAGTCTGGGGAGAAAAACTGTTTTTT	CASSQVWGEKLFF
TRBV5-5	TRBJ2-7	NA	few	TGTGCCAGCAGCCGGCCCCCCCTCTCCTACGAGCAGTACTTC	CASSRPPLSYEQYF
TRBV19	TRBJ2-1	NA	many	TGTGCCAGTAGTGGACAGAGCTCCTACAATGAGCAGTTCTTC	CASSGQSSYNEQFF
TRBV5-1	TRBJ2-1	NA	once	TGCGCCAGCAGCTTGGCCGCTGGGGGTGGATACAATGAGCAGTTCTTC	CASSLAAGGGYNEQFF
TRBV25-1	TRBJ1-1	NA	many	TGTGCCAGCAGTGACCTAAAGGGCGTACGATCGGAAGCTTTCTTT	CASSDLKGVRSEAFF
TRBV19	TRBJ1-5	NA	NA	TGTGCCAGTAGTCCCTCAGCGTACAATCAGCCCCAGCATTTT	CASSPSAYNQPQHF
TRBV5-1	TRBJ2-3	NA	NA	TGCGCCAGCAGCTTGGCAGCGTTTAGCACAGATACGCAGTATTTT	CASSLAAFSTDTQYF
TRBV9	TRBJ2-7	NA	many	TGTGCCAGCAGCACCTCAATGGCGGGGTGGGACGAGCAGTACTTC	CASSTSMAGWDEQYF